Listed below are T cell receptor beta chains from one sample, sequenced in a study of CD8+CD57+ T cells in acquired aplastic anemia. Each CDR3 protein is one row after TCRdb ran MiXCR on the reads. The sample records approximately 200,000 distinct CDR3 sequences, around 60% being singletons. The material sequenced was sorted CD4+, CD8+, or CD8+CD57+ T cells (not recorded which) from PBMCs. The receptors were sampled from a human donor in good health. Each CDR3 is given with its conserved first and last residue.

14	TRBJ2-7	TRBV2	CASSGLAGHYEQYF
13	TRBJ2-7	TRBV6-5	CASSSDIVYEQYF
14	TRBJ2-7	TRBV15	CATSRAQKSYEQYF
11	TRBJ1-2	TRBV29-1	CSVLRTSGYTF
14	TRBJ2-3	TRBV7-8	CASSPDRVVDTQYF
14	TRBJ2-1	TRBV4-3	CASSQGDSLNEQFF
14	TRBJ2-7	TRBV20-1	CSARPIRSSYEQYF
14	TRBJ1-1	TRBV9	CASSVGGVRTEAFF
12	TRBJ2-7	TRBV20-1	CSASAMVNEQYF
12	TRBJ2-7	TRBV12-3/TRBV12-4	CASSLGRDEQYF
15	TRBJ1-6	TRBV9	CASSVGDSYNSPLHF
13	TRBJ1-2	TRBV4-1	CASSRGQAYGYTF
12	TRBJ2-5	TRBV7-2	CASSTFVETQYF
17	TRBJ1-2	TRBV7-8	CASSLSPRGLADYGYTF
13	TRBJ1-1	TRBV14	CASSQGADSEAFF